This T cell receptor beta chain was documented in a study of T cell repertoires in cytomegalovirus infection (dated by TCRdb to the late 2010s). As for the study more broadly: Recently identified HLA-C-restricted CMV epitopes, whose presentation resists viral immunomodulation, were targeted by peptide stimulations together with well-studied HLA-B-restricted epitopes. Because public TCR beta signatures pointed to carriage of CMV infection together with the matching HLA type, the HLA type of each donor mattered for the analysis. On the study overall, not on this receptor specifically: In both this cohort and an independent roughly 330-donor cohort, the cumulative frequency of public TCR beta family members distinguished carriers of CMV infection plus the relevant HLA type. The ex vivo response was dominated by HLA-C-restricted CMV-specific TCR beta clonotypes, and the single most frequent clonotype in two of eight donors was supplied by these HLA-C-restricted clonotypes.

The CDR3 covers 14 residues, taking in both the cysteine and the phenylalanine. The CDR3 DNA has 42 bases and is translated from base 1. At the junction V is shortened by 1 base and J by 6 bases, with 13 bases in between. CDR1 ENHRY and CDR2 SYGVKD are derived from the germline V gene. What the treatment or condition label conveys for this sample: in vitro stimulation with specific CMV peptide epitopes to enrich CMV-specific T cells. The data were produced on an Illumina HiSeq 1500. Using fastp at Q25 and MiXCR, TCRdb reprocessed the public reads and kept productive beta chains. CDR3 protein sequences are deduplicated, and each keeps its most common genes and DNA. This sample holds roughly 700,000 distinct CDR3 sequences; about 30% were observed only once. About 20% of the sample belongs to the ten largest clones. Remarks on this clonotype: The target of this receptor is not known. Nothing much larger sits one base from this clone, and base qualities are not available.

The chain couples TRBV10-3 to TRBJ2-7; the D segment could be TRBD2, given 5 matching bases. The receptor was derived from a human donor in good health (CMV status not recorded). Some clones in this sample may be carry-over from other donors' samples. Material: cultured PBMCs, obtained from culture after CMV antigen stimulation. Here the CDR3 is given as CAISELRESGEQYF. The DNA sequence is as follows: TGTGCCATCAGTGAGTTGAGGGAGTCTGGCGAGCAGTACTTC.